This paragraph reports one TCR beta chain. The clone's antigen remains unknown. The input lacks base qualities; no much larger clone sits a single base away. The time point tag for this specimen amounts to: cycle 1 day 1 (C1D1), immediately before nivolumab initiation. Every trial patient had relapsed following autologous stem cell transplantation, and prior brentuximab vedotin exposure was what differed among cohorts A, B and C. The trial cohort included around 60 patients with relapsed/refractory classical Hodgkin lymphoma, and each patient had a best overall response of complete response, partial response or progressive disease. Single-agent nivolumab was administered to trial patients in the multi-cohort phase II CheckMate 205 trial. An independent review committee assessed best overall response using the 2007 International Working Group response criteria. Trial PBMCs were obtained immediately prior to nivolumab initiation (C1D1) and on therapy at cycle 2 day 1 and cycle 4 day 1. Peripheral blood was collected in 8 mL Vacutainer Cell Preparation Tubes, from which PBMCs were isolated by centrifugation and then cryopreserved.

This sample is drawn from a study of PD-1 blockade in classical Hodgkin lymphoma (TCRdb year 2020). For the wider study: Nivolumab dosing was 3 mg/kg intravenously every 2 weeks, continuing until either disease progression or unacceptable toxicity. The study used TCR beta sequencing and CyTOF to define a peripheral blood immune signature of response to PD-1 blockade in classical Hodgkin lymphoma. The investigation overall reported the following: Baseline TCR diversity was reported to be lower in newly diagnosed patients than in healthy donors, and even lower in relapsed/refractory patients. Lower diversity was seen in patients whose nivolumab began less than 1 year after ASCT, and these patients were left out of later analyses so that immune reconstitution would not confound the results. Baseline diversity similar to that of newly diagnosed patients was observed in trial patients achieving complete response, whereas significantly lower diversity was observed in partial responders and progressors. The study was limited to a single clinical trial cohort, and causes of repertoire differences, possibly disease activity or prior therapy, remained undefined. A significant rise by C4D1 was seen in CD4+ but not CD8+ TCR diversity (p=0.0027 vs p=0.16), with the rise being most apparent in complete responders (p=0.02).

Trimming removed 3 bases from V and 1 base from J, leaving 13 bases between the germline ends. Reading from cysteine to phenylalanine, the CDR3 counts 15 amino acids. Kept here is only the CDR3 DNA, which spans 45 bases and is read in frame from base 1. The germline V gene provides CDR1 SGDLS and CDR2 YYNGEE. The Qiagen DNeasy kit was used to extract genomic DNA both from unsorted PBMCs and from the negatively selected CD4+ and CD8+ fractions. TCR beta CDR3 regions were amplified by immunoSEQ multiplex PCR using primers annealing to V and J segments. Amplification bias was minimized using a synthetic immune receptor repertoire, and residual bias was removed computationally after sequencing. The original pipeline was this. Repertoire diversity was quantified as the Shannon entropy index using custom Python scripts. Unsorted, CD4+ and CD8+ repertoires were analyzed separately, except in combined analyses where CD4+ and CD8+ sequences were merged in silico. Clonal expansion was defined as at least a 2-fold frequency increase after treatment relative to C1D1, with a pseudocount of 0.5 for undetected baseline clones. Clones with 0 or 1 copy at C1D1 were classified as singleton clones, and clones with 2 or more copies were classified as non-singleton clones. Clones expanded in unsorted samples were assigned a CD4+, CD8+ or unknown annotation through matching of protein sequences in sorted samples from the same patient. Wilcoxon tests were applied to paired samples to test diversity changes from C1D1 to C4D1. TCRdb stores this immuneACCESS table with in-frame sequences only. Part of the clones is absent; in the studies checked, under half of the shortfall reflects unresolved V genes, and no reason is known for the rest. The D gene and trimming were derived from the DNA, and the V and J assignments and clone size from that table. This sample is represented by about 40,000 clones; over 80% of them were singletons. Of the sample, 8.5% to 10% falls within the top ten clones.

The chain joins TRBV9 to TRBJ1-2; TRBD1 is a possible D gene, resting on 5 matching bases. The sample in question was peripheral blood mononuclear cells (PBMCs), obtained at baseline. This clonotype was sampled from a human donor with classical Hodgkin lymphoma. At the DNA level, the sequence is TGTGCCAGCAGCGCCGACGTGGGGCTTAACTATGGCTACACCTTC. The encoded protein is CASSADVGLNYGYTF.